These 30 T cell receptor beta chains were all obtained from the same sample, sequenced in a study of CD8+ T cells in alopecia areata. The sequencing template was cDNA reverse transcribed from extracted RNA. Assay: immunoSEQ multiplex PCR; the TCRdb copy retains only in-frame clones and omits some. The profile shows fewer than 250,000 clones, less than 50% of them singletons. Treatment described: oral pan-JAK inhibitor, 5-10 mg twice daily. Source: CD4+ T cells sorted from blood, taken at approximately week 36, from a patient treated with tofacitinib. All receptors come from a human donor with alopecia areata.

This sequence joins TRBV18 and TRBJ1-4; D not resolved. Germline loops: CDR1 KGHSH, CDR2 LQKENI. The CDR3 contains 14 residues. V was shortened by 8 bases and J by 0 bases, with 10 bases between the two germline ends. CDR3 nucleotides: TGTGCCAGCCAACGGAAGGCAACTAATGAAAAACTGTTTTTT. Its translation is CASQRKATNEKLFF.

This clone was seen just once. V usage is TRBV20-1 and J usage is TRBJ1-2; D gene ambiguous. The V end lost 6 bases, the J end lost 1 base, and 6 bases lay between the germline ends. The length of the CDR3 is 11 residues. Germline V gives CDR1 DFQATT, CDR2 SNEGSKA (reference sequence). CDR3 coding DNA: TGCAGTGCAAATATTAACTATGGCTACACCTTC. Translating it yields CSANINYGYTF.

V and J are TRBV5-4 and TRBJ2-5; no reliable D call. The germline gives CDR1 SGHNT, CDR2 YYREEE (reference sequence). This CDR3 spans 12 amino acids. With 0 bases removed from V and 5 bases from J, the gap between germline ends came to 5 bases. Written as DNA, the CDR3 is TGTGCCAGCAGCTTGGGCCGGGAGACCCAGTACTTC. Protein sequence: CASSLGRETQYF.

This clone was seen more than once but under ten times. The chain has TRBV7-3 and TRBJ2-7, with 8 nucleotides matching TRBD2. J was trimmed by 3 bases and V by 2 bases; bases with no gene match: 3. Germline CDR1 is SGHTA and CDR2 is FQGTGA. The CDR3 extends over 14 amino acids. The CDR3 loop is CASSLAGGLYEQYF. The CDR3, as DNA: TGTGCCAGCAGCTTAGCGGGAGGACTCTACGAGCAGTACTTC.

Written as DNA, the CDR3 is TGCGCCAGTACCCGAGAGCCCGAAATCCAAGAGACCCAGTACTTC. It encodes CASTREPEIQETQYF. The V and J genes are TRBV5-1 and TRBJ2-5; D remains unclear. The CDR3 loop spans 15 amino acids. The germline V gene encodes CDR1 SGHRS and CDR2 YFSETQ. V lost 8 bases to trimming and J lost 1 base, with 18 bases between them.

This chain connects TRBV30 to TRBJ2-3; D possibly uses TRBD1 or TRBD2 (5 bases each). Germline V gene lookup returns CDR1 GTSNPN and CDR2 SVGIG (reference sequence). The CDR3 is 17 amino acids. V lost 1 base to trimming and J lost 3 bases, with 20 bases between them. CDR3 sequence (DNA): TGTGCCTGGAGTGGCTACCCGACGGGACGACGAACAGATACGCAGTATTTT. This codes for CAWSGYPTGRRTDTQYF.

In the case of this clone: In the same sample, other DNA sequences code for this CDR3. The chain uses TRBV29-1 and TRBJ2-6; D gene unclear. Germline assignment: CDR1 SQVTM and CDR2 ANQGSEA. Trimming removed 3 bases from V and 0 bases from J, with 6 bases in between. This CDR3 region has 14 residues. CDR3 region: CSVEASSGANVLTF. The CDR3, as DNA: TGCAGCGTTGAGGCGAGCTCTGGGGCCAACGTCCTGACTTTC.

This rearrangement joins TRBV7-9 to TRBJ2-5, with 8 bases identical to TRBD2. The germline V gene encodes CDR1 SEHNR and CDR2 FQNEAQ (reference sequence). The CDR3 is made up of 14 amino acids. V gave up 7 bases and J gave up 4 bases; unmatched junction bases: 8. CDR3 in amino acids: CASIPGGGRETQYF. As DNA, the CDR3 is TGTGCCAGCATCCCAGGCGGGGGGCGAGAGACCCAGTACTTC.

The chain couples TRBV4-3 to TRBJ1-2, with D perhaps matching TRBD1 (6 bases). This CDR3 contains 13 residues. Trimming took off 0 bases at V and 8 bases at J, with 10 bases between the two ends. Germline-derived CDR1 and CDR2 are LGHNA and YSLEER. This CDR3 reads CASSQDRGWGYTF. Written as DNA, the CDR3 is TGCGCCAGCAGCCAAGACAGGGGTTGGGGCTACACCTTC.

The chain uses TRBV5-1 and TRBJ1-5; 7 nucleotides align to TRBD1. Germline CDR1 reads SGHRS; CDR2 reads YFSETQ. V shed 2 bases and J 7 bases; nucleotides not matched to a gene: 9. The CDR3 sequence is 15 residues long. CDR3 in amino acids: CASSLSDRAGQPQHF. The DNA of the CDR3 is TGCGCCAGCAGCTTATCAGACAGGGCTGGCCAGCCCCAGCATTTT.

This chain joins TRBV7-9 and TRBJ2-7; D remains unclear. The CDR3 length is 15 residues. Germline CDR1 is SEHNR and CDR2 is FQNEAQ (reference sequence). Trimming cost V 5 bases and J 0 bases, with 14 bases left between them. CDR3 sequence reads: CASSPRVLNSYEQYF. The DNA for the CDR3 is TGTGCCAGCAGCCCCCGCGTCCTAAACTCCTACGAGCAGTACTTC.

Turning to this clone: Other nucleotide sequences from this sample produce the same CDR3. The rearrangement joins TRBV6-5 to TRBJ2-6; D not resolved. This CDR3 contains 14 residues. Looked up from germline, CDR1 is MNHEY and CDR2 is SVGAGI. The germline V and J ends were trimmed by 3 bases and 0 bases, with 3 bases remaining between them. In nucleotides, the CDR3 is TGTGCCAGCAGTTATAGCTCTGGGGCCAACGTCCTGACTTTC. Translating gives CASSYSSGANVLTF.

This chain uses TRBV30 with TRBJ2-5; a weak D match, TRBD2 (5 bases). CDR3 size: 13 residues. Per the germline V gene, CDR1 is GTSNPN and CDR2 is SVGIG (reference sequence). Trimming took 1 base from V and 5 from J, leaving 11 bases between them. The CDR3 DNA sequence: TGTGCCTGGAGTGACGCTAGCCCTGAGACCCAGTACTTC. This gives the protein CAWSDASPETQYF.

Remarks on this clone: Other nucleotide sequences from this sample produce the same CDR3. This rearrangement joins TRBV30 to TRBJ1-3; D call uncertain. V gave up 2 bases and J gave up 0 bases, with 8 bases separating them. Germline V CDR1 and CDR2: GTSNPN, SVGIG (reference sequence). The CDR3 is 14 amino acids. Here the CDR3 reads CAWSRGSSGNTIYF. The CDR3 coding sequence is TGTGCCTGGAGTCGTGGGAGCTCTGGAAACACCATATATTTT.

This clone was found a few times. At one of its ends the junction is not consistent with the germline gene, which may arise from a read error. The chain joins TRBV7-3 to TRBJ2-5; D perhaps matches TRBD1 (5 bases). The CDR3 contains 13 residues. The germline CDR1 and CDR2 sequences are SGHTA and FQGTGA. This chain's CDR3 is CASSLVSQETQYF. As DNA, the CDR3 is TGTGCTAGCAGCTTAGTTTCACAGGAAACCCAGTACTTC.

This clone came up a few times. This chain links TRBV9 with TRBJ2-4; D perhaps matches TRBD2 (6 bases). Trimming took 6 bases from V and 10 from J, leaving 14 bases between them. This CDR3 has 12 residues. Germline CDR1 is SGDLS and CDR2 is YYNGEE. The CDR3 protein is CASNQTRGIQYF. The CDR3 DNA follows: TGTGCCAGCAACCAGACACGGGGGATTCAGTACTTC.

This clone was counted between two and nine times. The chain recombines TRBV9 with TRBJ1-5; a weak D match, TRBD1 (5 bases). The CDR3 runs 20 residues. Germline lookup yields CDR1 SGDLS and CDR2 YYNGEE. With 4 bases removed from V and 3 bases from J, the gap between germline ends came to 29 bases. CDR3 DNA sequence: TGTGCCAGCAGCCATCATCTTCAAACCTCGGGACCCCGAACCAATCAGCCCCAGCATTTT. It yields the protein CASSHHLQTSGPRTNQPQHF.

The chain recombines TRBV6-1 with TRBJ2-7, with 8 bases lining up with TRBD2. The CDR3 extends over 16 amino acids. The J segment lost 3 bases and the V segment lost 4 bases, leaving 11 bases of the junction unmatched. CDR1 is MNHNS, CDR2 SASEGT, per germline. CDR3 sequence: CASSADSPGLGYEQYF. The CDR3 DNA sequence: TGTGCCAGCAGTGCGGACAGTCCGGGACTAGGCTACGAGCAGTACTTC.

This chain links TRBV27 with TRBJ1-1; D gene unclear. Germline V CDR1 and CDR2: MNHEY, SMNVEV (reference sequence). This CDR3 is 12 amino acids long. Trimming removed 6 bases at V and 1 base at J, with 6 bases between. The CDR3 loop is CASRDPNTEAFF. The DNA of the CDR3 is TGTGCCAGCAGAGATCCGAACACTGAAGCTTTCTTT.

The chain carries TRBV19 and TRBJ2-5; 9 nucleotides agree with TRBD2. Per the germline V gene, CDR1 is LNHDA and CDR2 is SQIVND (reference sequence). The V and J ends lost 8 bases and 5 bases, in that order; junction bases with no gene match: 6. The CDR3 extends over 13 amino acids. CDR3 DNA sequence: TGTGCCAGTGGCGGGAGGGACTGGGAGACCCAGTACTTC. As protein: CASGGRDWETQYF.

V and J are TRBV9 and TRBJ1-1; no clear D gene. The CDR3 extends over 13 amino acids. V shed 0 bases and J shed 3 bases, with 6 bases lying between them. The germline V gene has CDR1 SGDLS and CDR2 YYNGEE. CDR3 nucleotides: TGTGCCAGCAGCGTAGAGTCGTACACTGAAGCTTTCTTT. Translated, it gives CASSVESYTEAFF.

The chain is built from TRBV9 and TRBJ2-7; TRBD1 might be the D (5 bases). V dropped 4 bases and J dropped 0 bases, with 17 bases sitting between them. The CDR3 is 16 amino acids. The germline CDR1 and CDR2 sequences are SGDLS and YYNGEE. The CDR3 loop reads CASSLPGQADSYEQYF. The CDR3 DNA is TGTGCCAGCAGCCTCCCAGGGCAGGCAGACTCCTACGAGCAGTACTTC.

The chain combines TRBV30 with TRBJ1-1; TRBD1 is a possible D gene (5 bases). Between the trimmed V and J ends, which lost 5 bases and 4 bases, there was a span of 14 bases. The CDR3 length is 13 residues. Germline loops: CDR1 GTSNPN, CDR2 SVGIG (reference sequence). The CDR3 nucleotides are TGTGCCTGGTGGAAAGGGGTGAGCACTGAAGCTTTCTTT. This encodes CAWWKGVSTEAFF.

This clone showed up just a few times. At one end the junction does not follow the germline gene, possibly because of a read error. The chain has TRBV5-1 and TRBJ2-2; a weak D match, TRBD2 (6 bases). There are 14 residues in the CDR3. The V gene's germline CDR1 is SGHRS and CDR2 YFSETQ. The CDR3 sequence: CASSLAGSTGELFF. The DNA of the CDR3 is TGCGCCAGCAGTTTGGCGGGAAGCACCGGGGAGCTGTTTTTT.

In its sample, this clone was seen a few times. The rearrangement uses TRBV30 and TRBJ1-5; 8 bases line up with TRBD1. Germline lookup yields CDR1 GTSNPN and CDR2 SVGIG (reference sequence). The CDR3 is 14 amino acids. J was trimmed by 7 bases and V by 2 bases; bases with no gene match: 7. DNA for the CDR3: TGTGCCTGGAGTCAGGACAGGGTGGGCCAGCCCCAGCATTTT. It encodes CAWSQDRVGQPQHF.

In its sample, this clone was seen a few times. The chain combines TRBV29-1 with TRBJ2-3; TRBD2 matches at 7 bases. This CDR3 spans 14 amino acids. CDR1 and CDR2 (germline): SQVTM, ANQGSEA. Losses at the gene ends were 6 bases for V and 3 bases for J; bases not matched to a gene: 9. The DNA of the CDR3 is TGCAGCGTGGGAGCGGGAAAACGGACAGATACGCAGTATTTT. Translated, it gives CSVGAGKRTDTQYF.

V gene TRBV5-1 combines with J gene TRBJ2-6, with 9 bases matching TRBD1. The CDR3 runs to 16 residues. Germline CDR1 reads SGHRS; CDR2 reads YFSETQ. After removal of 4 bases from V and 4 bases from J, the junction contained 6 bases not matched to a gene. The CDR3 DNA is TGCGCCAGCAGCGTGGACAGGGGAGCCGGGGCCAACGTCCTGACTTTC. The encoded protein is CASSVDRGAGANVLTF.

The rearrangement links TRBV30 to TRBJ1-2, with unresolved D. Germline V lookup: CDR1 GTSNPN, CDR2 SVGIG (reference sequence). V shed 0 bases and J shed 8 bases, with 13 bases lying between them. This CDR3 spans 13 amino acids. The CDR3 coding sequence is TGTGCCTGGAGTGTAGAGGGAAGTTGGGGCTACACCTTC. It codes for CAWSVEGSWGYTF.

This chain joins TRBV27 and TRBJ2-7; TRBD2 might be the D (5 bases). The CDR3 covers 14 residues. The germline V gene encodes CDR1 MNHEY and CDR2 SMNVEV (reference sequence). The V and J ends lost 2 bases and 0 bases respectively, with 8 bases between them. The chain's CDR3 is CASSLIRDSYEQYF. CDR3 DNA: TGTGCCAGCAGTTTAATCCGGGACTCCTACGAGCAGTACTTC.

The chain is built from TRBV2 and TRBJ1-5; unclear D gene. With 4 bases removed from V and 2 bases from J, the gap between germline ends came to 12 bases. The length of the CDR3 is 15 residues. Germline-derived CDR1 and CDR2 are SNHLY and FYNNEI. This chain's CDR3 is CASSVRGGGNQPQHF. The CDR3 coding sequence is TGTGCCAGCAGTGTGAGAGGTGGGGGCAATCAGCCCCAGCATTTT.